This T cell receptor (beta chain) appears in the sequencing data of a study of T cell clusters in autoimmune cytopenias. Overall study: Healthy control donors averaged around 55 years of age, with a median of 59 years.

Remarks on this clonotype: What it binds is unknown.

Germline-derived CDR1 and CDR2 are SGHKS and YYEKEE (reference sequence). CDR3 length: 15 residues. TRB was amplified from approximately 250 ng of peripheral blood genomic DNA per sample. Overall study findings and caveats: TRB repertoire shifts in secondary cytopenia and chronic lymphocytic leukemia mostly reflected lymphoma, not autoimmunity. A dominant lymphoma-associated repertoire apparently masked the cluster-lack signature in secondary cytopenia versus chronic lymphocytic leukemia.

TRB was amplified by touch-down multiplex PCR, primer pools A and B combined. TCRdb derives one entry per CDR3 protein from the multiplex PCR reads, leaving out DNA. The specimen's table records around 7,100 distinct CDR3 sequences. The same specimen was also included in a second study, on T cell repertoires in aging, cancer and after chemotherapy. As reported in that work: Healthy donor repertoires were recorded over several months to years and showed clear clonal overlap.

The receptor's source is a human donor in good health. V and J are TRBV5-5 and TRBJ2-7. Sample: peripheral blood. The CDR3 loop reads CASGWQSGRAYEQYF.